This T cell receptor (beta chain) was observed in a study of blood T cell repertoires in COVID-19. Overall study: Acute and convalescent COVID-19 samples came from the United States, Italy and Spain.

The CDR3 contains 16 residues. CDR1 LGHNA and CDR2 YSLEER come from the germline V gene. J gave up 4 bases and V 0 bases, and 5 bases lay outside the gene matches. Per the study methods: How many nucleated cells were present was estimated from reference gene primer amplification. TCRdb's copy holds only in-frame clones and misses some; the assay was immunoSEQ multiplex PCR. V, J and clone size are those of that table, while D and trimming were read from the DNA. Here the sample spans tens of thousands of clones, around nine tenths being singletons. Sequenced material: peripheral blood. This TCR came from a woman in her sixties or seventies with acute or convalescent COVID-19. The chain recombines TRBV4-3 with TRBJ2-1, with 8 bases matching TRBD2. The DNA for the CDR3 is TGCGCCAGCAGCCAAGACGGGACTAGGTCATACAATGAGCAGTTCTTC. Translated, it gives CASSQDGTRSYNEQFF.